This T cell receptor (beta chain) was found in a study of shared clonotypes between healthy human individuals. TCRdb keeps only in-frame clones here, not all; method: immunoSEQ multiplex PCR. The sample has about 650,000 clones, nearly 97% seen once. Naive CD8 cells lacked CD45RO, underwent positive selection for CCR7 and left out terminally differentiated effector memory CD45RA+ cells. V was pared by 4 bases and J by 6 bases, with 11 bases of the junction left unmatched. CDR3 length: 15 amino acids. Germline V gene sequence: CDR1 MDHEN, CDR2 SYDVKM. Material: naive CD8+ T cells sorted from blood. This sequence originates from a woman in her twenties or thirties in good health. V gene TRBV28 combines with J gene TRBJ2-7; TRBD1 matches at 8 bases. This CDR3 is CASSYRDRRPGEQYF. The CDR3, as DNA: TGTGCCAGCAGTTACCGGGACAGGCGGCCGGGCGAGCAGTACTTC. Full variable domain (outside the CDR3, taken from reference TRBV28 and TRBJ2-7): DVKVTQSSRYLVKRTGEKVFLECVQDMDHENMFWYRQDPGLGLRLIYFSYDVKMKEKGDIPEGYSVSREKKERFSLILESASTNQTSMYLCASSYRDRRPGEQYFGPGTRLTVT.